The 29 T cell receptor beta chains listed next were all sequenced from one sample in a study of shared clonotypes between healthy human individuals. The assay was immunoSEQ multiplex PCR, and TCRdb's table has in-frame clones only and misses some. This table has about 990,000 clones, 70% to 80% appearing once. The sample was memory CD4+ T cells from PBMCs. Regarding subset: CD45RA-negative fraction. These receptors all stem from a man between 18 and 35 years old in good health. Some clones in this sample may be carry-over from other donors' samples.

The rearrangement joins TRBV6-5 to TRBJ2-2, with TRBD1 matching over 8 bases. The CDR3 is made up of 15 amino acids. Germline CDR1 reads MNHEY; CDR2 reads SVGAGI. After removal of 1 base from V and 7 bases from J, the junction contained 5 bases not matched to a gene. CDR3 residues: CASSYWGQADGELFF. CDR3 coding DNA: TGTGCCAGCAGTTACTGGGGACAGGCGGACGGGGAGCTGTTTTTT.

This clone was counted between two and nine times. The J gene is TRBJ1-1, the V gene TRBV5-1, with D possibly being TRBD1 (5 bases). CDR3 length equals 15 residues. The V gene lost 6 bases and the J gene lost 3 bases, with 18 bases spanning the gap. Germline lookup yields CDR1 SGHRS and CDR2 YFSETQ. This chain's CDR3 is CASKVREYLDTEAFF. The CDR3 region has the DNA TGCGCCAGCAAGGTCAGGGAGTATTTGGACACTGAAGCTTTCTTT.

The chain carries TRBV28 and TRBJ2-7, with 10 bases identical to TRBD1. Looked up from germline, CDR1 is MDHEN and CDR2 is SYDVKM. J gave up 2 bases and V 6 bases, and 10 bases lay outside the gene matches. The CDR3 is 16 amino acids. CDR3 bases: TGTGCCAGCAGCACCGCCGGGACAGGGGCTACCTACGAGCAGTACTTC. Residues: CASSTAGTGATYEQYF.

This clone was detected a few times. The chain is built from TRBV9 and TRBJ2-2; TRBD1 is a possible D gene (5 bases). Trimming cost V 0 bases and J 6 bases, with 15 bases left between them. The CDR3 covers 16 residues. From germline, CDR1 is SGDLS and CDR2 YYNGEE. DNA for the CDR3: TGTGCCAGCAGCGTAGAAAGGGGCCCCCTGGCCGGGGAGCTGTTTTTT. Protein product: CASSVERGPLAGELFF.

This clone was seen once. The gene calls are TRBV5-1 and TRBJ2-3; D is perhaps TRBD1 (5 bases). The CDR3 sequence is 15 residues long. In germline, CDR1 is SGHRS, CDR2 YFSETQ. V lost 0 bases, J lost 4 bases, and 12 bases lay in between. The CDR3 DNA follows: TGCGCCAGCAGCTTGGAGGGCAGGGTCTCAGATACGCAGTATTTT. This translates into CASSLEGRVSDTQYF.

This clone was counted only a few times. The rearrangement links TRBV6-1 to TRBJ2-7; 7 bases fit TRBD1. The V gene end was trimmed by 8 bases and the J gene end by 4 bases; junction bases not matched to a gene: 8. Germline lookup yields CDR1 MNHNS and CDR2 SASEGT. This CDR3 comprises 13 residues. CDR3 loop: CASAEDRPYEQYF. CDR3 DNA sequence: TGTGCCAGCGCTGAGGACAGGCCGTACGAGCAGTACTTC.

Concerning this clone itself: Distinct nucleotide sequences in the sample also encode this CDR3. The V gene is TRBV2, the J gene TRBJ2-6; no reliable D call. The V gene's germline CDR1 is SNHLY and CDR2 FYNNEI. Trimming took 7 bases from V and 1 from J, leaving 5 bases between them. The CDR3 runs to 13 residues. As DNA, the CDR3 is TGTGCCAGCACACGATCTGGGGCCAACGTCCTGACTTTC. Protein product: CASTRSGANVLTF.

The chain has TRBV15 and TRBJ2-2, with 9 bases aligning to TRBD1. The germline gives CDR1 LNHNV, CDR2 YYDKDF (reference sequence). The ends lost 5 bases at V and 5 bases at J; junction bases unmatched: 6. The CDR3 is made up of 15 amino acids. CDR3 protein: CATSLQGARTGELFF. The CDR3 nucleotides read TGTGCCACCAGCTTACAGGGGGCGAGGACCGGGGAGCTGTTTTTT. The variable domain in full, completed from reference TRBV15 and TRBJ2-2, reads DAMVIQNPRYQVTQFGKPVTLSCSQTLNHNVMYWYQQKSSQAPKLLFHYYDKDFNNEADTPDNFQSRRPNTSFCFLDIRSPGLGDTAMYLCATSLQGARTGELFFGEGSRLTVL.

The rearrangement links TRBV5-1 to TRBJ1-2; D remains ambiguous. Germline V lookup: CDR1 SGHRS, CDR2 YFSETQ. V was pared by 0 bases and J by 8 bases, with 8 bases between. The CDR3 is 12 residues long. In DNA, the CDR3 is TGCGCCAGCAGCTTGGAGGCAGGAGGCTACACCTTC. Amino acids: CASSLEAGGYTF.

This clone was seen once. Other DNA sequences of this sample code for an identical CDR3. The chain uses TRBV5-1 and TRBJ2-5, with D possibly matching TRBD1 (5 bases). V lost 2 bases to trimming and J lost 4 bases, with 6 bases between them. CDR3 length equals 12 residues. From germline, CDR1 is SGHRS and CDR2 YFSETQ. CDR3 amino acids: CASSFQGETQYF. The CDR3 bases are TGCGCCAGCAGCTTCCAGGGAGAGACCCAGTACTTC.

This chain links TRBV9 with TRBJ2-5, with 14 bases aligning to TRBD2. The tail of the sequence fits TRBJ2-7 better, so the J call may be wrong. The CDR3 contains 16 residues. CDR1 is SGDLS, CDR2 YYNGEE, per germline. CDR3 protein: CASSLQAGLAGDEQYF. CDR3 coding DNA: TGTGCCAGCAGCCTGCAGGCGGGACTAGCGGGAGACGAGCAGTACTTC.

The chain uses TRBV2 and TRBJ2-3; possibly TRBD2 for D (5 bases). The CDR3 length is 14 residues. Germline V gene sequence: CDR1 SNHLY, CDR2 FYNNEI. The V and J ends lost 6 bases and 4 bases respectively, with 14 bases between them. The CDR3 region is CASSADSWADTQYF. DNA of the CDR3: TGTGCCAGCAGCGCGGACTCCTGGGCAGATACGCAGTATTTT.

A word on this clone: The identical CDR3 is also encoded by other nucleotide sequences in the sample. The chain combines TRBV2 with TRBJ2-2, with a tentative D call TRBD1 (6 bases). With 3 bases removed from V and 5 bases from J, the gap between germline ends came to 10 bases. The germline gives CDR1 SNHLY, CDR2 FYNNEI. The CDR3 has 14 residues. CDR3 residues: CASSEFRGTGELFF. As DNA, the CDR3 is TGTGCCAGCAGTGAGTTTAGGGGGACCGGGGAGCTGTTTTTT.

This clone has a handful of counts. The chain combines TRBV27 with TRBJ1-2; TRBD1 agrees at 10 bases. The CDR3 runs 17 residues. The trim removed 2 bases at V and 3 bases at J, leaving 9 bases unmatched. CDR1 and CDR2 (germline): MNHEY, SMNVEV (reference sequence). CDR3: CASSLNAGTGEDYGYTF. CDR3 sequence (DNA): TGTGCCAGCAGTTTAAACGCCGGGACAGGGGAGGACTATGGCTACACCTTC.

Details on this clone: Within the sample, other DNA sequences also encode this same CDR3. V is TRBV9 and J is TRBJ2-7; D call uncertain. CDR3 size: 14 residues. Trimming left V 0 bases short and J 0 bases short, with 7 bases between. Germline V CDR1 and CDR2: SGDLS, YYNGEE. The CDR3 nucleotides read TGTGCCAGCAGCGTAGACCCGAGCTCCTACGAGCAGTACTTC. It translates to CASSVDPSSYEQYF.

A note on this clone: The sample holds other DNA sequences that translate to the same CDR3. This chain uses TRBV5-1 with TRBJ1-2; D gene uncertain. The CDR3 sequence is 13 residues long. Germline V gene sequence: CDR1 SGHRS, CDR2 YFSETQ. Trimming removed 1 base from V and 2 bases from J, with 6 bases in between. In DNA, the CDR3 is TGCGCCAGCAGCTTGCCGGAGAACTATGGCTACACCTTC. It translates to CASSLPENYGYTF.

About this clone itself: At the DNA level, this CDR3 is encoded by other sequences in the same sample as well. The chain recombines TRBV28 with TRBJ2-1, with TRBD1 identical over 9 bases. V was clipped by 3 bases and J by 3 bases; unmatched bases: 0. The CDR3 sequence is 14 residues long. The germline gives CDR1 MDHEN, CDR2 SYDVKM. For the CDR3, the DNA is TGTGCCAGCAGTTTGACAGGGGGCTACAATGAGCAGTTCTTC. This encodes CASSLTGGYNEQFF.

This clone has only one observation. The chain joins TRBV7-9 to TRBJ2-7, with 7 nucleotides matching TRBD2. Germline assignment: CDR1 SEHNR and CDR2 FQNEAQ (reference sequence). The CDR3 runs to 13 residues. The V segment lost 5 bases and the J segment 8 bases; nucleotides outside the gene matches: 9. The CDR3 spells CASSTTGTTKQYF. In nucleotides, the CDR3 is TGTGCCAGCAGCACGACTGGGACTACTAAGCAGTACTTC.

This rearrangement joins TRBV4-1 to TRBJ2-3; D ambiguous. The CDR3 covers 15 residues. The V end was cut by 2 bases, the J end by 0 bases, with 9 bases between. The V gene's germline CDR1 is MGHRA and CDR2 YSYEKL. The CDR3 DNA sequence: TGCGCCAGCAGCCAACAGCGAGCAAGCACAGATACGCAGTATTTT. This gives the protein CASSQQRASTDTQYF.

The CDR3 DNA is TGCGCCAGCAGCGGCGGAACGGGGGACACTGAAGCTTTCTTT. Translation gives CASSGGTGDTEAFF. This chain links TRBV5-1 with TRBJ1-1, with D perhaps matching TRBD1 (5 bases). Trimming shortened V by 4 bases and J by 3 bases, and 13 bases separated the two germline ends. Germline-derived CDR1 and CDR2 are SGHRS and YFSETQ. The CDR3 runs to 14 residues.

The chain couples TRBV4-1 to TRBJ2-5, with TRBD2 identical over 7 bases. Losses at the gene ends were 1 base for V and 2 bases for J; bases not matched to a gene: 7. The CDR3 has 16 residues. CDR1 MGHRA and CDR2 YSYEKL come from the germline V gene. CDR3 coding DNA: TGCGCCAGCAGCCAAGGTATCCTAGCGGCTCAAGAGACCCAGTACTTC. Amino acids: CASSQGILAAQETQYF.

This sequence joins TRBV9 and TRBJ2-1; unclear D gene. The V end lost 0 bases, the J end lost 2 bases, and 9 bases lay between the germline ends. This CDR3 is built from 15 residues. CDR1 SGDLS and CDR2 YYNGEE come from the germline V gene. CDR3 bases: TGTGCCAGCAGCGTAGGGGCTACAGCCTACAATGAGCAGTTCTTC. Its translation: CASSVGATAYNEQFF.

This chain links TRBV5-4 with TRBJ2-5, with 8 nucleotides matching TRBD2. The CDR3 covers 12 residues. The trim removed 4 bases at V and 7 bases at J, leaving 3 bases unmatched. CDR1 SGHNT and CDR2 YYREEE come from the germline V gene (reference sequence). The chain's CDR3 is CASSPGGATQYF. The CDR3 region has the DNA TGTGCCAGCAGCCCGGGAGGGGCGACCCAGTACTTC.

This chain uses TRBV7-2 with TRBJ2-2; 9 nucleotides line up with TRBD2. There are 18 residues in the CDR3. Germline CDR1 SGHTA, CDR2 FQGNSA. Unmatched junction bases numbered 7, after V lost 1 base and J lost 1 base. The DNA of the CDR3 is TGTGCCAGCAGCTTAGTTGGTCCAGCGGGAGGGAACACCGGGGAGCTGTTTTTT. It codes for CASSLVGPAGGNTGELFF.

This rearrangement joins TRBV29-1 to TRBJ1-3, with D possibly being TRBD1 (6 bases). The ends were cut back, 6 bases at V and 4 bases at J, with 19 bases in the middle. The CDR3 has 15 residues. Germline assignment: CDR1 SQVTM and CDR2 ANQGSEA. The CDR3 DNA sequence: TGCAGCGTATCCGCGGGGCAGGGGCCCGGAAACACCATATATTTT. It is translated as CSVSAGQGPGNTIYF.

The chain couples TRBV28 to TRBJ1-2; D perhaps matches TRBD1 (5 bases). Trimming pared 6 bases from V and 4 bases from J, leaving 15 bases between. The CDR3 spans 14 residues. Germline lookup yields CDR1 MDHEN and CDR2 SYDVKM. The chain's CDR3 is CASSPYMGGYGYTF. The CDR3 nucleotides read TGTGCCAGCAGCCCTTATATGGGGGGCTATGGCTACACCTTC.

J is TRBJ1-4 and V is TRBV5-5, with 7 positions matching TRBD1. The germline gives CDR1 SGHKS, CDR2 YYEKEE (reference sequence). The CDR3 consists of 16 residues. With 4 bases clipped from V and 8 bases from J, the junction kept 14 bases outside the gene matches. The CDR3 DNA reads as TGTGCCAGCAGCAAGGCCCCTCAGGGGGAGAACGAAAAACTGTTTTTT. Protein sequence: CASSKAPQGENEKLFF.

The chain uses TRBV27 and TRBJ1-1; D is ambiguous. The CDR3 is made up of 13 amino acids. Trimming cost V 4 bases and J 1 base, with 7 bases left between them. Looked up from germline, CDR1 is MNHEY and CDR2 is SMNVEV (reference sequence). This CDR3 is CASSSMSNTEAFF. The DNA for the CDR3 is TGTGCCAGCAGTTCTATGTCGAACACTGAAGCTTTCTTT.

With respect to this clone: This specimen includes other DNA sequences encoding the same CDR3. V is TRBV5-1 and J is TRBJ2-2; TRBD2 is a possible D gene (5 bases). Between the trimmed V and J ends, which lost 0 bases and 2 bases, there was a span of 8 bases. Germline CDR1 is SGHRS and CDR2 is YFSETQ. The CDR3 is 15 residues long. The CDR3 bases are TGCGCCAGCAGCTTGGAAGGACTTAACACCGGGGAGCTGTTTTTT. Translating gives CASSLEGLNTGELFF.